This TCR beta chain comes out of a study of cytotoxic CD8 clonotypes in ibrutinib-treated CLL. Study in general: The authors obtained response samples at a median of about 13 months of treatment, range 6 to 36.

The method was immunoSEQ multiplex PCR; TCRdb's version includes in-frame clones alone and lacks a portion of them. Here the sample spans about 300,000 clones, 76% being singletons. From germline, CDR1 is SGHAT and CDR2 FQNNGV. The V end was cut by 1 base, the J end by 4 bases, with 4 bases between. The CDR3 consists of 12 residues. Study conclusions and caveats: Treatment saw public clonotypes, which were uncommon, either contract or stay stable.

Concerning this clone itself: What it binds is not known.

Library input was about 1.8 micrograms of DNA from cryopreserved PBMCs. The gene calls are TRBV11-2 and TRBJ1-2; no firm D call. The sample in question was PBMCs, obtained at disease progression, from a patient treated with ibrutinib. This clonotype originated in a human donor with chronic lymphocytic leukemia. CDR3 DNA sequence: TGTGCCAGCAGCTTAGGGGTCTATGGCTACACCTTC. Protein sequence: CASSLGVYGYTF.